What follows are 6 T cell receptor beta chains derived from one specimen sequenced in a study of T cells expressing NK-cell markers (TCRdb year 2020). Library creation used 5' RACE. Reads for this sample came from an Illumina HiSeq 2000. TCRdb reprocessed the reads, so every CDR3 protein sequence counts as one entry and DNA is not shown. Per the sample table, the count is 350,000 to 450,000 distinct CDR3 sequences. Jointly, the top ten make up 5% to 5.5% of the sample. Specimen: blood T cells: a sorted CD56 or NKG2C T cell subset, CD4+ or CD8+ T cells, or bulk PBMC T cells (not recorded which). The source of these receptors is a man aged 18 to 69 in good health.

The gene calls are TRBV6-1 and TRBJ2-5. The CDR3 runs 14 residues. The V gene's germline CDR1 is MNHNS and CDR2 SASEGT. CDR3 residues: CASSKTQGPETQYF.

The V gene is TRBV7-2, the J gene TRBJ2-3; TCRdb's D gene call, TRBD1, goes unchecked for lack of DNA. CDR1 is SGHTA and CDR2 is FQGNSA in the germline V gene. The CDR3 covers 14 residues. CDR3 sequence reads: CASSWGTGSDTQYF. Filled out from reference TRBV7-2 and TRBJ2-3, the complete variable domain reads GAGVSQSPSNKVTEKGKDVELRCDPISGHTALYWYRQSLGQGLEFLIYFQGNSAPDKSGLPSDRFSAERTGGSVSTLTIQRTQQEDSAVYLCASSWGTGSDTQYFGPGTRLTVL.

This rearrangement joins TRBV19 to TRBJ1-1; without DNA, the TCRdb call of TRBD1 cannot be checked. The length of the CDR3 is 13 residues. The germline V gene has CDR1 LNHDA and CDR2 SQIVND (reference sequence). The CDR3 protein is CASIRQGAAEAFF.

The chain uses TRBV5-1 and TRBJ2-4; without DNA, the TCRdb call of TRBD1 cannot be checked. Germline CDR1 and CDR2: SGHRS and YFSETQ. CDR3 length: 16 amino acids. CDR3 sequence: CASSLEGSGAKNIQYF.

The V gene is TRBV27, the J gene TRBJ2-7. The CDR3 is 12 residues long. Per germline, CDR1 MNHEY and CDR2 SMNVEV (reference sequence). The CDR3 is CASSPDHYEQYF.

V and J are TRBV18 and TRBJ1-2; TCRdb indicates TRBD1, and absent DNA this call remains unverified. Looked up from germline, CDR1 is KGHSH and CDR2 is LQKENI. This CDR3 region has 15 residues. The CDR3 loop reads CASSPPTGGYDGYTF.